Below are 9 T cell receptor beta chains sequenced from a single sample in a study of blood T cell repertoires in COVID-19. Produced via immunoSEQ multiplex PCR; TCRdb's table is partial and in-frame only. The sample lists approximately 270,000 clones, 80% to 85% occurring once. Material: peripheral blood. The source is a person aged 70 to 85 with COVID-19, enrolled during active disease.

The V call is TRBV27, the J call TRBJ2-2; TRBD1 matches 9 bases. Germline loops: CDR1 MNHEY, CDR2 SMNVEV (reference sequence). The CDR3 loop spans 18 amino acids. The V gene end was trimmed by 5 bases and the J gene end by 5 bases; junction bases not matched to a gene: 15. CDR3 sequence reads: CASSPTQGQGRGTGELFF. The DNA for the CDR3 is TGTGCCAGCAGTCCCACGCAGGGACAGGGAAGGGGTACCGGGGAGCTGTTTTTT.

This clone has more than one count but fewer than ten. This chain joins TRBV18 and TRBJ1-5, with TRBD1 matching 9 bases. Trimming removed 5 bases from V and 1 base from J; junction bases left unmatched: 9. The CDR3 sequence is 17 residues long. CDR1 and CDR2 (germline): KGHSH, LQKENI. The CDR3 protein is CASSVGQGGGSNQPQHF. CDR3 bases: TGTGCCAGCTCAGTGGGACAGGGCGGAGGAAGCAATCAGCCCCAGCATTTT.

V and J are TRBV25-1 and TRBJ2-7, with D perhaps TRBD2 (7 bases). Germline CDR1 MGHDK, CDR2 SYGVNS. CDR3 length equals 13 residues. Trimming took 7 bases from V and 3 from J, leaving 13 bases between them. The chain's CDR3 is CASMGGAGYEQYF. CDR3 nucleotide sequence: TGTGCCAGCATGGGGGGGGCGGGCTACGAGCAGTACTTC.

CDR3 nucleotides: TGTGCCAGCAGCGCGAGGACTAGCGGTTTCTTCAATGAGCAGTTCTTC. Translation: CASSARTSGFFNEQFF. This rearrangement joins TRBV7-2 to TRBJ2-1; TRBD2 agrees at 10 bases. CDR1 is SGHTA and CDR2 is FQGNSA in the germline V gene. V trimming: 5 bases; J trimming: 6 bases; junction bases outside the gene matches: 10. This CDR3 is built from 16 residues.

The table lists this clone with a few counts. Other DNA sequences in this sample translate to the same CDR3. The CDR3 reads CASSRTRGTEAFF. DNA of the CDR3: TGTGCCAGCAGCCGGACCCGGGGAACTGAAGCTTTCTTT. This sequence joins TRBV7-2 and TRBJ1-1; D remains ambiguous. The CDR3 covers 13 residues. Germline CDR1 reads SGHTA; CDR2 reads FQGNSA. With 5 bases removed from V and 5 bases from J, the gap between germline ends came to 12 bases.

V gene TRBV11-2 combines with J gene TRBJ1-4; TRBD1 aligns across 8 bases. Germline V gene data show CDR1 as SGHAT and CDR2 as FQNNGV. The CDR3 has 15 residues. The junction had 9 bases not matched to a gene; V was cut back by 5 bases and J by 7 bases. In nucleotides, the CDR3 is TGTGCCAGCAGCCAGCAGGGGGCTCTTGGTGAAAAACTGTTTTTT. Translation: CASSQQGALGEKLFF.

V is TRBV19 and J is TRBJ1-4, with D possibly matching TRBD1 (5 bases). In germline, CDR1 is LNHDA, CDR2 SQIVND (reference sequence). The CDR3 runs 13 residues. Trimming pared 7 bases from V and 7 bases from J, leaving 13 bases between. The CDR3 DNA reads as TGTGCCAGTATGGGGAGGGGTAGTGAAAAACTGTTTTTT. This translates into CASMGRGSEKLFF.

This chain connects TRBV24-1 to TRBJ2-5; a weak D match, TRBD2 (6 bases). Trimming took 7 bases from V and 2 from J, leaving 10 bases between them. Germline V lookup: CDR1 KGHDR, CDR2 SFDVKD. The CDR3 is made up of 13 amino acids. The CDR3 DNA follows: TGTGCCACCAGGACGGCGGGACAAGAGACCCAGTACTTC. As protein: CATRTAGQETQYF.

The V call is TRBV5-1, the J call TRBJ1-1; TRBD1 matches at 10 bases. The CDR3 is made up of 16 amino acids. Per the germline V gene, CDR1 is SGHRS and CDR2 is YFSETQ. After removal of 3 bases from V and 4 bases from J, the junction contained 9 bases not matched to a gene. The CDR3 protein is CASSSGTGVFVTEAFF. DNA of the CDR3: TGCGCCAGCAGCTCCGGGACAGGGGTTTTCGTCACTGAAGCTTTCTTT.